These T cell receptor beta chains were read from a single sample in a study of identical twins' blood T cells. TCRdb called the 5' RACE reads again in MiXCR, with one record for every CDR3 protein. Of 300,000 to 450,000 distinct CDR3 sequences in the sample, over 25% were seen once. The specimen was PBMCs. The receptors shown here come from a woman aged 18 to 50 in good health. Each CDR3 is given with its conserved first and last residue. D genes are given only for firm matches. Expanded clones get a size class; other rows say once, few or many, or leave the size out.

>TRBV19|TRBD1|TRBJ1-1|-
CASTHRGLNTEAFF
TGTGCCAGTACCCACAGGGGGTTGAACACTGAAGCTTTCTTT
>TRBV10-3|TRBD1|TRBJ1-1|few
CAISDPTGRPEAFF
TGTGCCATCAGTGACCCGACAGGGAGGCCTGAAGCTTTCTTT
>TRBV18|-|TRBJ1-1|few
CASSPLRGLEAFF
TGTGCCAGCTCACCCCTCCGGGGGCTTGAAGCTTTCTTT
>TRBV11-1|-|TRBJ1-1|few
CASTLSVNTEAFF
TGTGCCAGCACCCTTTCCGTGAACACTGAAGCTTTCTTT
>TRBV29-1|TRBD1|TRBJ2-2|-
CSGQDFTGELFF
TGCAGTGGACAGGATTTCACCGGGGAGCTGTTTTTT
>TRBV5-1|-|TRBJ1-1|few
CASSLVPAANLGAFF
TGCGCCAGCAGCTTGGTACCGGCCGCGAATCTAGGAGCTTTCTTT
>TRBV10-3|TRBD2|TRBJ2-5|few
CAISRSGGNQETQYF
TGTGCCATCAGTCGTAGCGGGGGAAACCAAGAGACCCAGTACTTC
>TRBV19|-|TRBJ2-2|few
CASSILANTGELFF
TGTGCCAGTAGTATACTAGCAAACACCGGGGAGCTGTTTTTT
>TRBV20-1|-|TRBJ2-2|-
CSVPGQLNTGELFF
TGCAGCGTACCAGGACAGTTGAACACCGGGGAGCTGTTTTTT
>TRBV20-1|-|TRBJ2-1|many
CSATDQADEQFF
TGCAGTGCTACAGATCAGGCGGATGAGCAGTTCTTC
>TRBV20-1|TRBD2|TRBJ2-2|-
CSVRGLADTGELFF
TGCAGTGTCCGCGGACTAGCGGACACCGGGGAGCTGTTTTTT
>TRBV3-1|-|TRBJ2-1|-
CASSHLGSSPYNEQFF
TGTGCCAGCAGCCACCTGGGGTCGAGCCCCTACAATGAGCAGTTCTTC
>TRBV20-1|-|TRBJ1-4|few
CSAGRGHNEKLFF
TGCAGTGCTGGTCGAGGGCACAATGAAAAACTGTTTTTT
>TRBV20-1|TRBD1|TRBJ1-2|once
CSARTGGLNYGYTF
TGCAGTGCTCGGACAGGGGGACTTAACTATGGCTACACCTTC
>TRBV27|-|TRBJ1-6|-
CASSQAGSPLHF
TGTGCCAGCAGCCAAGCCGGTTCACCCCTCCACTTT
>TRBV19|-|TRBJ1-1|-
CASSPKRANTEAFF
TGTGCCAGTAGCCCGAAGAGGGCGAACACTGAAGCTTTCTTT
>TRBV6-2/TRBV6-3|-|TRBJ1-5|few
CASTPGLSNQPQHF
TGTGCCAGCACACCAGGGCTTAGCAATCAGCCCCAGCATTTT
>TRBV20-1|-|TRBJ2-7|-
CSARGRSYEQYF
TGCAGTGCGCGGGGCAGGTCCTACGAGCAGTACTTC